The 22 T cell receptor beta chains reported below all come from one sample, sequenced in a study of T cells after yellow fever vaccination (dated by TCRdb to about 2019). Libraries were prepared through 5' RACE. The instrument given in TCRdb is Illumina NovaSeq 6000. In TCRdb, the public reads were trimmed at Q25 with fastp and aligned with MiXCR, with productive beta chains retained. Each record represents a unique CDR3 protein, reported with the most common genes and DNA among its rows. The sample has about 310,000 distinct CDR3 sequences on record, more than 3% of them singletons. Of the sample, 20% to 25% falls within the top ten clones. The sample's treatment or condition label is to be understood as: live attenuated yellow fever vaccine strain. Sequenced material: PBMCs, taken on the day of the yellow fever booster vaccination. Receptors were obtained from a man aged 18 to 35 who received the YFV17D yellow fever vaccine.

This clonotype was counted between two and nine times. This chain connects TRBV7-8 to TRBJ2-3; a weak D match, TRBD1 (5 bases). Between the trimmed V and J ends, which lost 4 bases and 2 bases, there was a span of 13 bases. The CDR3 contains 15 residues. CDR1 and CDR2 from the germline V gene are SGHVS and FQNEAQ. CDR3 DNA sequence: TGTGCCAGCAGCTCGGGCAGGGTGTACACAGATACGCAGTATTTT. Its protein is CASSSGRVYTDTQYF. The variable domain in full, completed from reference TRBV7-8 and TRBJ2-3, reads GAGVSQSPRYKVAKRGQDVALRCDPISGHVSLFWYQQALGQGPEFLTYFQNEAQLDKSGLPSDRFFAERPEGSVSTLKIQRTQQEDSAVYLCASSSGRVYTDTQYFGPGTRLTVL.

The chain carries TRBV6-2 or TRBV6-3 and TRBJ2-7; D may be TRBD1 (5 bases). With 6 bases removed from V and 7 bases from J, the gap between germline ends came to 16 bases. This CDR3 has 13 amino acids. CDR1 is MNHEY, CDR2 SVGEGT, per germline. CDR3 sequence reads: CASREAQGREQYF. CDR3 DNA: TGTGCCAGCAGAGAAGCCCAGGGCCGGGAGCAGTACTTC.

This clonotype was seen ten or more times. The chain uses TRBV4-1 and TRBJ2-7; D could derive from TRBD1 or TRBD2 (5 bases each). The CDR3 totals 14 residues. Trimming pared 4 bases from V and 6 bases from J, leaving 16 bases between. Germline V gene lookup returns CDR1 MGHRA and CDR2 YSYEKL. The CDR3 here is CASSPRDASAEQYV. In DNA form, the CDR3 reads TGCGCCAGCAGCCCCCGGGACGCTTCGGCCGAGCAGTACGTC.

This clonotype was detected many times. J is TRBJ1-2 and V is TRBV4-1; 8 nucleotides match TRBD1. Germline trimming cut 1 base from V and 6 bases from J; bases unmatched to any gene: 4. This CDR3 comprises 14 residues. The germline CDR1 and CDR2 sequences are MGHRA and YSYEKL. CDR3 DNA sequence: TGCGCCAGCAGCCAAGTGGGACAGGTAGATGGCTACACCTTC. Its protein is CASSQVGQVDGYTF.

This clonotype has a handful of counts. This chain links TRBV7-9 with TRBJ1-1; TRBD1 is a possible D gene (6 bases). Trimming removed 5 bases at V and 4 bases at J, with 14 bases between. Per the germline V gene, CDR1 is SEHNR and CDR2 is FQNEAQ (reference sequence). The CDR3 is 14 amino acids. This chain's CDR3 is CASSRRQEVTEAFF. The CDR3 DNA reads as TGTGCCAGCAGCCGACGACAGGAGGTCACTGAAGCTTTCTTT.

This clonotype was seen at least ten times. The chain joins TRBV4-3 to TRBJ1-1; TRBD1 matches 9 bases. Germline V gene lookup returns CDR1 LGHNA and CDR2 YSLEER. V was pared by 1 base and J by 1 base, with 7 bases of the junction left unmatched. The CDR3 totals 17 residues. The CDR3 nucleotides are TGCGCCAGCAGCCAAGTGGGGACAGGGCGGAGGAACACTGAAGCTTTCTTT. Its translation: CASSQVGTGRRNTEAFF.

V usage is TRBV6-6 and J usage is TRBJ2-6, with 16 positions matching TRBD2. Per the germline V gene, CDR1 is MNHNY and CDR2 is SVGAGI (reference sequence). The CDR3 consists of 19 residues. V trimming: 4 bases; J trimming: 7 bases; junction bases outside the gene matches: 10. The CDR3 here is CASSSTGTSGGAEANVLTF. DNA for the CDR3: TGTGCCAGCAGTTCAACCGGGACTAGCGGGGGGGCAGAAGCCAACGTCCTGACTTTC.

In its sample, this clonotype was seen many times. The rearrangement joins TRBV29-1 to TRBJ1-2, with TRBD1 as a possible D gene (5 bases). Looked up from germline, CDR1 is SQVTM and CDR2 is ANQGSEA. The CDR3 sequence is 14 residues long. The V gene lost 2 bases and the J gene lost 0 bases, with 10 bases spanning the gap. CDR3 loop: CSVELGVANYGYTF. CDR3 DNA: TGCAGCGTTGAACTGGGGGTGGCTAACTATGGCTACACCTTC.

J is TRBJ1-5 and V is TRBV27, with D unclear. Germline assignment: CDR1 MNHEY and CDR2 SMNVEV (reference sequence). The CDR3 has 13 residues. The V and J ends lost 0 bases and 13 bases respectively, with 13 bases between them. The CDR3 DNA follows: TGTGCCAGCAGTTTATCTTGGACCAGTCCGCAGCATTTT. Residues: CASSLSWTSPQHF.

This chain links TRBV7-9 with TRBJ1-2; D unclear. This CDR3 region has 9 residues. Between the trimmed V and J ends, which lost 10 bases and 6 bases, there was a span of 6 bases. Germline loops: CDR1 SEHNR, CDR2 FQNEAQ (reference sequence). CDR3 region: CAIDDGYTF. For the CDR3, the DNA is TGTGCCATAGACGATGGCTACACCTTC.

This clonotype was picked up many times. With a much larger clone just one base away, this may be a read error. The J gene is TRBJ1-1, the V gene TRBV7-9; D remains ambiguous. V was pared by 2 bases and J by 4 bases, with 5 bases between. Germline V gene sequence: CDR1 SEHNR, CDR2 FQNEAQ (reference sequence). CDR3 length: 12 residues. The CDR3 sequence: CASSLSSTEAFF. In DNA, the CDR3 is TGTGCCAGCAGCTTAAGTTCCACTGAAGCTTTCTTT. Supplemented by reference TRBV7-9 and TRBJ1-1, the full variable domain reads DTGVSQNPRHKITKRGQNVTFRCDPISEHNRLYWYRQTLGQGPEFLTYFQNEAQLEKSRLLSDRFSAERPKGSFSTLEIQRTEQGDSAMYLCASSLSSTEAFFGQGTRLTVV.

This clonotype showed up many times. V usage is TRBV28 and J usage is TRBJ1-5; no firm D call. Germline assignment: CDR1 MDHEN and CDR2 SYDVKM. This CDR3 is built from 14 residues. Trimming pared 10 bases from V and 3 bases from J, leaving 16 bases between. The CDR3 loop is CATHTESTNQPQHF. For the CDR3, the DNA is TGTGCCACCCACACAGAAAGTACCAATCAGCCCCAGCATTTT. Full variable domain (missing parts from reference TRBV28 and TRBJ1-5): DVKVTQSSRYLVKRTGEKVFLECVQDMDHENMFWYRQDPGLGLRLIYFSYDVKMKEKGDIPEGYSVSREKKERFSLILESASTNQTSMYLCATHTESTNQPQHFGDGTRLSIL.

The sample holds many counts of this clonotype. J is TRBJ2-7 and V is TRBV19; D is tentatively TRBD1 or TRBD2 (6 bases each). CDR3 length equals 14 residues. Trimming cost V 11 bases and J 3 bases, with 20 bases left between them. CDR1 and CDR2 (germline): LNHDA, SQIVND (reference sequence). CDR3 protein: CAPRGDGGVYEQYV. The CDR3 DNA is TGTGCCCCTAGGGGGGACGGTGGAGTCTACGAGCAGTACGTC.

This clonotype was counted at least ten times. The V call is TRBV7-2, the J call TRBJ2-3, with D possibly called TRBD1 or TRBD2 (6 bases each). The CDR3 is made up of 17 amino acids. The V end was cut by 4 bases, the J end by 1 base, with 18 bases between. CDR1 SGHTA and CDR2 FQGNSA come from the germline V gene. CDR3 DNA sequence: TGTGCCAGCAGCTCTACCCGGTGGGGGGCCCGCACAGATACGCAGTATTTT. Translating gives CASSSTRWGARTDTQYF.

This clonotype was seen ten or more times. V and J are TRBV6-2 or TRBV6-3 and TRBJ2-7; D is ambiguous. Trimming cost V 7 bases and J 1 base, with 11 bases left between them. In germline, CDR1 is MNHEY, CDR2 SVGEGT. This CDR3 is 13 amino acids long. DNA for the CDR3: TGTGCCAGCAAAACAGCGAGTTCCTACGAGCAGTACGTC. This sequence encodes CASKTASSYEQYV.

The chain uses TRBV7-2 and TRBJ2-7; D is uncertain. CDR3 length: 13 amino acids. Germline V lookup: CDR1 SGHTA, CDR2 FQGNSA. The CDR3 reads CASGLLVVGEQYV. DNA for the CDR3: TGTGCCAGCGGCTTATTGGTGGTCGGGGAGCAGTACGTC.

This clonotype has a handful of counts. The rearrangement links TRBV3-1 to TRBJ2-3, with D unresolved. The CDR3 is made up of 13 amino acids. CDR1 LGHDT and CDR2 YNNKEL come from the germline V gene (reference sequence). V lost 4 bases and J 8 bases, leaving 13 bases between the germline ends. The CDR3 spells CASSPVLMATQYF. As DNA, the CDR3 is TGTGCCAGCAGCCCCGTTCTAATGGCTACGCAGTATTTT.

This clonotype was observed a handful of times. V usage is TRBV18 and J usage is TRBJ1-4; 7 bases are a match to TRBD1. This CDR3 comprises 15 residues. Germline assignment: CDR1 KGHSH and CDR2 LQKENI. V lost 3 bases to trimming and J lost 6 bases; unmatched junction nucleotides: 7. In DNA form, the CDR3 reads TGTGCCAGCTCACCTATGGGACAGCTCCATGAAAAACTGTTTTTT. It yields the protein CASSPMGQLHEKLFF.

This clonotype was counted at least ten times. The chain uses TRBV20-1 and TRBJ2-3; TRBD1 aligns across 8 bases. V shed 3 bases, J shed 4 bases, and the junction held 6 bases outside the gene matches. The germline V gene encodes CDR1 DFQATT and CDR2 SNEGSKA (reference sequence). CDR3 size: 14 residues. The CDR3 DNA follows: TGCAGTGCTAGGTTGCAGGGGGCTTCAGATACGCAGTATTTT. It is translated as CSARLQGASDTQYF.

This clonotype occurred many times. The chain uses TRBV7-9 and TRBJ1-1, with D hard to call. CDR1 and CDR2 (germline): SEHNR, FQNEAQ (reference sequence). The CDR3 is 12 amino acids. V was cut by 3 bases and J by 5 bases, with 7 bases left in between. The CDR3 loop reads CASSLGETEAFF. In nucleotides, the CDR3 is TGTGCCAGCAGCTTGGGAGAGACTGAAGCTTTCTTT.

This clonotype has more than one count but fewer than ten. This chain links TRBV6-6 with TRBJ1-2; a possible D gene is TRBD1 (6 bases). Germline V gene data show CDR1 as MNHNY and CDR2 as SVGAGI (reference sequence). The CDR3 totals 12 residues. V lost 5 bases and J lost 6, with 10 bases in between. The CDR3 reads CASSARGDGYTF. CDR3 nucleotide sequence: TGTGCCAGCAGTGCCAGGGGCGATGGCTACACCTTC.

The table lists this clonotype with many counts. The CDR3 nucleotides read TGTGCCAGCAGTTTGAGTTCGGGGGGCAAAACCTACAATGAGCAGTTCTTC. This sequence encodes CASSLSSGGKTYNEQFF. This sequence joins TRBV12-3 or TRBV12-4 and TRBJ2-1, with a possible D match to TRBD2 (7 bases). The CDR3 has 17 residues. The V and J ends lost 3 bases and 2 bases respectively, with 17 bases between them.